This TCR beta chain was profiled in a study of T cells in Graves' hyperthyroidism and ophthalmopathy. Study in general: Before treatment of any kind, peripheral blood was taken at initial diagnosis. Study conclusions and caveats: Most clonotypes expanded in thyroid above 0.001 were likewise present in blood. In simple terms, a model built on 13 V-J features told ophthalmopathy apart from stable hyperthyroidism.

Patients with ophthalmopathy all had a Clinical Activity Score of at least 3, a NOSPECS grade of at least 4 and duration under 3 months. The CDR3 regions of TCR beta were amplified from RNA transcripts. With the HTBI primer set, the TCR CDR3 went through a first round of RT-PCR. One entry per CDR3 protein results from TCRdb running MiXCR on the multiplex PCR reads. This sample has 450,000 to 650,000 distinct CDR3 sequences, with 17% found just once. This clonotype was observed many times. Its antigen is not identified. The CDR3 has 12 amino acids. CDR1 and CDR2 from the germline V gene are DFQATT and SNEGSKA (reference sequence). V dropped 3 bases and J dropped 7 bases, with 10 bases sitting between them.

V is TRBV20-1 and J is TRBJ1-5; TRBD1 might be the D (5 bases). Material: blood. The TCR was taken from a woman under 30 with Graves' ophthalmopathy. CDR3 residues: CSARSRGQPQHF. The CDR3, as DNA: TGCAGTGCTAGGAGTAGGGGCCAGCCCCAGCATTTT.